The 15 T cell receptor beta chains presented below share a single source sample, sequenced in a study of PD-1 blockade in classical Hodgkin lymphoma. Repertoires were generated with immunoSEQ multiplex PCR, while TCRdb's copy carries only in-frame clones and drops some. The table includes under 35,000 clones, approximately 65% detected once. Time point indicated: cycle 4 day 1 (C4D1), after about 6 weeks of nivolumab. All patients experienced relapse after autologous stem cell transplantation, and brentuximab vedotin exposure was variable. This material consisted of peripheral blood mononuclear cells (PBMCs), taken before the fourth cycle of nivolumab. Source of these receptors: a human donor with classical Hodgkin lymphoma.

In DNA form, the CDR3 reads TGTGCCAGCACCCTTGGGGGTTTGAATCAGCCCCAGCATTTT. Translation: CASTLGGLNQPQHF. The V gene is TRBV7-2, the J gene TRBJ1-5, with D possibly being TRBD1 (5 bases). CDR3 length: 14 amino acids. Trimming removed 7 bases from V and 4 bases from J, with 14 bases in between. Germline CDR1 SGHTA, CDR2 FQGNSA.

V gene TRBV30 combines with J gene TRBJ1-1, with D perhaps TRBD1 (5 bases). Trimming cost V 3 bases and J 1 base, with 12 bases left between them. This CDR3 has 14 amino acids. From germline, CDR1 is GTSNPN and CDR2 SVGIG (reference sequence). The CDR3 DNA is TGTGCCTGGAGAGGGAGGGGCCAGAACACTGAAGCTTTCTTT. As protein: CAWRGRGQNTEAFF.

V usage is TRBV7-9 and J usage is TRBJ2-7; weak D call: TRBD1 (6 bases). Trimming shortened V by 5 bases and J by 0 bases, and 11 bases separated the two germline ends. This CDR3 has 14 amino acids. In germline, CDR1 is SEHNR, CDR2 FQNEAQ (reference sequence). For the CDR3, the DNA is TGTGCCAGCAGCCCTACAGGGATCTCCTACGAGCAGTACTTC. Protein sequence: CASSPTGISYEQYF.

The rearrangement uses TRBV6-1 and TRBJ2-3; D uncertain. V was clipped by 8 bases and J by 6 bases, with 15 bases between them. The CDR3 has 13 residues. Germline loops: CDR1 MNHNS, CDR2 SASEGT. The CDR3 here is CASLAYLRDTQYF. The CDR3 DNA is TGTGCCAGCCTGGCCTACCTGCGGGATACGCAGTATTTT.

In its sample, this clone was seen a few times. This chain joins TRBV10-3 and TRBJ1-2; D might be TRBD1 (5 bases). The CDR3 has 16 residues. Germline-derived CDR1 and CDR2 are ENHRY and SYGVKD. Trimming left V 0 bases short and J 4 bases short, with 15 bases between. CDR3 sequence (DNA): TGTGCCATCAGTGAGTCGTGGCAGGGAAATCCCTATGGCTACACCTTC. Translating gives CAISESWQGNPYGYTF.

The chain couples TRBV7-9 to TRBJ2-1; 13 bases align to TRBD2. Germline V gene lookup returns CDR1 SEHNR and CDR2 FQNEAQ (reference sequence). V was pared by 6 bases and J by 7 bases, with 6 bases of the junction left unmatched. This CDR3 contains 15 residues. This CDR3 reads CASRDPGLAGNEQFF. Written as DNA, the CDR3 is TGTGCCAGCAGAGATCCGGGACTAGCGGGAAATGAGCAGTTCTTC.

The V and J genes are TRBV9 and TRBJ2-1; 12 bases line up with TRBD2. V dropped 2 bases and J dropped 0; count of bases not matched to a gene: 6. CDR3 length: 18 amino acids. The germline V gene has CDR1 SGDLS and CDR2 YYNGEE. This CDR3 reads CASSVGLAGTSSYNEQFF. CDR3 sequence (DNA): TGTGCCAGCAGCGTGGGACTAGCGGGTACCAGCTCCTACAATGAGCAGTTCTTC.

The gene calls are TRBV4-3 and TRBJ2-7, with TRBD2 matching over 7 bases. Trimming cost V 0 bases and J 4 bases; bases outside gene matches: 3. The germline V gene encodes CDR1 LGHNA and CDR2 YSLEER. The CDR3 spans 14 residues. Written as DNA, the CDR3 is TGCGCCAGCAGCCAAGATCGGGGGGAGTACGAGCAGTACTTC. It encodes CASSQDRGEYEQYF.

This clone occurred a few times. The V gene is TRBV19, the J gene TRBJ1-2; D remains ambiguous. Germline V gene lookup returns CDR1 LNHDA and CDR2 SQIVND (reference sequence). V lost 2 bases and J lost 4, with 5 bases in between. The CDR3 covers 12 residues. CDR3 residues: CASSISVYGYTF. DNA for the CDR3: TGTGCCAGTAGTATATCAGTCTATGGCTACACCTTC.

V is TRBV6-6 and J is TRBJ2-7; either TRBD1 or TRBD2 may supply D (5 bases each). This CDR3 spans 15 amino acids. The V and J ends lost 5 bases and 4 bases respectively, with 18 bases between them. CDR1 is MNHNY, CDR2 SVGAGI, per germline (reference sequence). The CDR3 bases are TGTGCCAGCAGTACACCGGGACCCCATTTTTACGAGCAGTACTTC. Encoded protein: CASSTPGPHFYEQYF.

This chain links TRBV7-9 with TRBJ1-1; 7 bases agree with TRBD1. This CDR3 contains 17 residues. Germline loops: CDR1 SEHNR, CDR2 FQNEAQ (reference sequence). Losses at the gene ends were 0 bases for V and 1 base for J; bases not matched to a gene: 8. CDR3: CASSLALLTGTNTEAFF. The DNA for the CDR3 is TGTGCCAGCAGCTTAGCGCTACTGACAGGGACGAACACTGAAGCTTTCTTT.

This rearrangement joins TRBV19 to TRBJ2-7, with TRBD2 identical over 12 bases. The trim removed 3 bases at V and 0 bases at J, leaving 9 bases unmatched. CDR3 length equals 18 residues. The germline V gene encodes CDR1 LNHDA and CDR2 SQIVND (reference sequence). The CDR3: CASSIFTSGRHSSYEQYF. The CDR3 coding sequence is TGTGCCAGTAGTATCTTCACTAGCGGGAGGCACAGCTCCTACGAGCAGTACTTC.

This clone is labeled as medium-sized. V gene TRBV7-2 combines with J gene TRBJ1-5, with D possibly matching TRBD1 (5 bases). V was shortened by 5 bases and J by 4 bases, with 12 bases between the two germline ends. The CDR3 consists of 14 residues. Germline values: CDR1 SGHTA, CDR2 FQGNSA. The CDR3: CASSITGGNQPQHF. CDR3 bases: TGTGCCAGCAGCATTACAGGAGGAAATCAGCCCCAGCATTTT. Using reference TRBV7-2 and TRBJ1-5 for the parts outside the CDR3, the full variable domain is GAGVSQSPSNKVTEKGKDVELRCDPISGHTALYWYRQSLGQGLEFLIYFQGNSAPDKSGLPSDRFSAERTGGSVSTLTIQRTQQEDSAVYLCASSITGGNQPQHFGDGTRLSIL.

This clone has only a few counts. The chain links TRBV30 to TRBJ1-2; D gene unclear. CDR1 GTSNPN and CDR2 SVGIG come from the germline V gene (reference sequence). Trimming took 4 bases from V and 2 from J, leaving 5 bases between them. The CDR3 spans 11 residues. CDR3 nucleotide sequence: TGTGCCTGGACAGACAACTATGGCTACACCTTC. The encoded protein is CAWTDNYGYTF.

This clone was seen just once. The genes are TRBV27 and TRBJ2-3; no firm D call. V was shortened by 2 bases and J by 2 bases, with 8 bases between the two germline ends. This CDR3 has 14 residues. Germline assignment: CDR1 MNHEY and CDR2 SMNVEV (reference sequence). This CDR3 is CASSLVRDTDTQYF. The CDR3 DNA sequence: TGTGCCAGCAGTTTAGTCCGCGACACAGATACGCAGTATTTT.